The present TCR beta chain was sequenced within a study of blood T cell repertoires in COVID-19. In the study overall: Collection of acute and convalescent COVID-19 samples took place in the United States, Italy and Spain. PBMCs, B-cell-depleted T cells, or T cells provided the cDNA or gDNA that made up the material.

The CDR3 has 13 residues. CDR1 is SGHNT, CDR2 YYREEE, per germline (reference sequence). Trimming took off 2 bases at V and 8 bases at J, with 13 bases between the two ends. Per the study methods: Amplifying reference gene primers gave estimates of nucleated cell counts. Produced via immunoSEQ multiplex PCR; TCRdb's table is partial and in-frame only. The V and J calls and clone size come from that table; D and trimming were worked out from the DNA. The sample holds 50,000 to 55,000 clones; around nine tenths are singletons and the top ten take 4%. Sequencing was carried out using peripheral blood. The clonotype was recovered from a middle-aged man with acute or convalescent COVID-19. This chain uses TRBV5-4 with TRBJ1-1; the D gene is possibly TRBD1 (6 bases). This CDR3 reads CASSFSPGQEAFF. The CDR3 DNA reads as TGTGCCAGCAGCTTTTCCCCGGGACAAGAAGCTTTCTTT.